Following are 26 T cell receptor beta chains from one sample sequenced in a study of radiotherapy plus CTLA-4 blockade in lung cancer. Here immunoSEQ multiplex PCR was the method, and the copy in TCRdb shows in-frame clones only, minus some. The table lists tens of thousands of clones, 75% to 80% of them singletons. The sequenced sample was peripheral blood, obtained from a patient treated with radiotherapy plus ipilimumab. The receptors come from a human donor with non-small cell lung cancer whose response to radiotherapy plus ipilimumab could not be evaluated.

The chain employs TRBV7-2 and TRBJ2-1; tentative D call: TRBD2 (6 bases). CDR1 and CDR2 (germline): SGHTA, FQGNSA. The CDR3 is made up of 15 amino acids. Trimming shortened V by 0 bases and J by 12 bases, and 18 bases separated the two germline ends. CDR3 in DNA: TGTGCCAGCAGCTTAGCGCTACGGACTACCCGCGGGCAGTTCTTC. Translation gives CASSLALRTTRGQFF.

Only a few counts were recorded for this clone. The rearrangement joins TRBV19 to TRBJ2-3; no clear D gene. The CDR3 is 15 residues long. V was cut by 3 bases and J by 2 bases, with 12 bases left in between. Per the germline V gene, CDR1 is LNHDA and CDR2 is SQIVND (reference sequence). DNA for the CDR3: TGTGCCAGTAGTATGGAGACCAGAAACACAGATACGCAGTATTTT. It codes for CASSMETRNTDTQYF.

The V gene is TRBV6-5, the J gene TRBJ1-2; TRBD1 matches at 8 bases. Unmatched junction bases numbered 2, after V lost 6 bases and J lost 8 bases. The CDR3 consists of 11 residues. Per the germline V gene, CDR1 is MNHEY and CDR2 is SVGAGI. CDR3 residues: CASRRQGGYTF. Here the CDR3 DNA reads TGTGCCAGCAGGCGACAGGGGGGCTACACCTTC.

This clone is a singleton in its sample. The chain recombines TRBV19 with TRBJ2-5; TRBD1 might be the D (6 bases). CDR1 is LNHDA, CDR2 SQIVND, per germline (reference sequence). Trimming left V 5 bases short and J 5 bases short, with 21 bases between. The CDR3 contains 16 residues. The CDR3 DNA reads TGTGCCAGTAGTGCCGGGACACTTAAGGTGGGGGAGACCCAGTACTTC. Protein: CASSAGTLKVGETQYF.

The V call is TRBV28, the J call TRBJ1-2, with D tentatively TRBD1 (5 bases). V was shortened by 4 bases and J by 2 bases, with 8 bases between the two germline ends. CDR1 and CDR2 (germline): MDHEN, SYDVKM. The CDR3 covers 13 residues. Here the CDR3 reads CASSWRGNYGYTF. For the CDR3, the DNA is TGTGCCAGCAGTTGGCGGGGGAACTATGGCTACACCTTC.

This chain connects TRBV7-2 to TRBJ2-6; TRBD2 aligns across 7 bases. Germline assignment: CDR1 SGHTA and CDR2 FQGNSA. The CDR3 has 15 amino acids. V was clipped by 7 bases and J by 2 bases; unmatched bases: 5. CDR3 sequence (DNA): TGTGCCAGCATCAGGGCGGGGGCTGGGGCCAACGTCCTGACTTTC. It translates to CASIRAGAGANVLTF.

The chain carries TRBV30 and TRBJ2-7, with 7 bases identical to TRBD1. The CDR3 contains 13 residues. The trim removed 1 base at V and 5 bases at J, leaving 5 bases unmatched. Germline V lookup: CDR1 GTSNPN, CDR2 SVGIG (reference sequence). CDR3 amino acids: CAWSDDRVNEQYF. The CDR3 DNA is TGTGCCTGGAGTGACGACAGGGTCAACGAGCAGTACTTC.

The genes are TRBV7-2 and TRBJ2-1; 7 positions agree with TRBD1. The junction had 10 bases not matched to a gene; V was cut back by 6 bases and J by 8 bases. The CDR3 covers 14 residues. Germline V gene lookup returns CDR1 SGHTA and CDR2 FQGNSA. The chain's CDR3 is CASSSRQGEDEQFF. In DNA, the CDR3 is TGTGCCAGCAGTTCCAGACAGGGTGAAGATGAGCAGTTCTTC.

This clone turned up a few times. This sequence joins TRBV4-1 and TRBJ1-4; D is unclear. V lost 2 bases and J 5 bases, leaving 9 bases between the germline ends. This CDR3 is 14 amino acids long. Germline V lookup: CDR1 MGHRA, CDR2 YSYEKL. The CDR3 DNA follows: TGCGCCAGCAGCCAAAACATCGAAAATGAAAAACTGTTTTTT. Its translation is CASSQNIENEKLFF.

The chain is built from TRBV5-1 and TRBJ1-6, with TRBD1 as a possible D gene (5 bases). This CDR3 is built from 17 residues. Germline lookup yields CDR1 SGHRS and CDR2 YFSETQ. V was trimmed by 0 bases and J by 8 bases, leaving 18 bases between them. This chain's CDR3 is CASSLEEGRWADSPLHF. The CDR3 DNA is TGCGCCAGCAGCTTGGAGGAGGGACGATGGGCGGATTCACCCCTCCACTTT. Based on the CDR3 plus reference TRBV5-1 and TRBJ1-6, the full variable domain is KAGVTQTPRYLIKTRGQQVTLSCSPISGHRSVSWYQQTPGQGLQFLFEYFSETQRNKGNFPGRFSGRQFSNSRSEMNVSTLELGDSALYLCASSLEEGRWADSPLHFGNGTRLTVT.

In this sample, this clone turned up a few times. CDR3 DNA sequence: TGTGCCAGCATGAGAAACACTGAAGCTTTCTTT. Encoded protein: CASMRNTEAFF. V usage is TRBV6-5 and J usage is TRBJ1-1, with D unresolved. Germline V lookup: CDR1 MNHEY, CDR2 SVGAGI. Trimming shortened V by 7 bases and J by 2 bases, and 5 bases separated the two germline ends. The CDR3 runs to 11 residues.

Here the CDR3 DNA reads TGTGCCAGCAGCTCTTGGGAGGGCACTGAAGCTTTCTTT. This gives the protein CASSSWEGTEAFF. The V call is TRBV11-2, the J call TRBJ1-1; D remains unclear. V shed 4 bases and J shed 4 bases, with 10 bases lying between them. This CDR3 comprises 13 residues. The V gene's germline CDR1 is SGHAT and CDR2 FQNNGV.

This clone was picked up a small number of times. V and J are TRBV6-6 and TRBJ1-3; D gene uncertain. This CDR3 is 14 amino acids long. Trimming removed 2 bases from V and 8 bases from J, with 13 bases in between. CDR1 and CDR2 (germline): MNHNY, SVGAGI (reference sequence). The CDR3 is CASSYGSAEDTIYF. The CDR3 region has the DNA TGTGCCAGCAGTTACGGCTCAGCTGAGGACACCATATATTTT.

The chain joins TRBV7-8 to TRBJ1-4, with D maybe TRBD1 (6 bases). The V gene's germline CDR1 is SGHVS and CDR2 FQNEAQ. The ends were cut back, 3 bases at V and 3 bases at J, with 17 bases in the middle. This CDR3 contains 17 residues. The CDR3 DNA is TGTGCCAGCAGCTTTTTCGGACAGCCCGCAGCTAATGAAAAACTGTTTTTT. It encodes CASSFFGQPAANEKLFF.

The chain has TRBV5-1 and TRBJ2-1; 11 bases align to TRBD2. V dropped 4 bases and J dropped 5; count of bases not matched to a gene: 5. The germline gives CDR1 SGHRS, CDR2 YFSETQ. The CDR3 length is 15 residues. DNA of the CDR3: TGCGCCAGCAGCCTGACTAGCGGGATCGACAATGAGCAGTTCTTC. Translation: CASSLTSGIDNEQFF.

The V gene is TRBV19, the J gene TRBJ2-7; 8 nucleotides line up with TRBD1. Germline V gene data show CDR1 as LNHDA and CDR2 as SQIVND (reference sequence). The CDR3 contains 15 residues. Unmatched junction bases numbered 6, after V lost 5 bases and J lost 0 bases. CDR3 sequence: CASSPGTGHSYEQYF. The CDR3, as DNA: TGTGCCAGTAGTCCCGGGACAGGTCACTCCTACGAGCAGTACTTC.

The J gene is TRBJ1-1, the V gene TRBV5-1; D possibly corresponds to TRBD1 (5 bases). Germline lookup yields CDR1 SGHRS and CDR2 YFSETQ. Trimming pared 0 bases from V and 2 bases from J, leaving 8 bases between. The CDR3 extends over 14 amino acids. For the CDR3, the DNA is TGCGCCAGCAGCTTGGCGGGGGGTAACACTGAAGCTTTCTTT. Translating gives CASSLAGGNTEAFF.

This chain connects TRBV6-6 to TRBJ1-2; maybe TRBD1 (5 bases). This CDR3 comprises 15 residues. V was cut by 4 bases and J by 4 bases, with 16 bases left in between. Germline CDR1 and CDR2: MNHNY and SVGAGI (reference sequence). In nucleotides, the CDR3 is TGTGCCAGCAGTTCTCCTGCGCGACAGATCTATGGCTACACCTTC. Protein product: CASSSPARQIYGYTF.

This chain joins TRBV2 and TRBJ2-7; D perhaps matches TRBD2 (5 bases). This CDR3 is 14 amino acids long. The ends were cut back, 2 bases at V and 0 bases at J, with 8 bases in the middle. The germline CDR1 and CDR2 sequences are SNHLY and FYNNEI. Here the CDR3 DNA reads TGTGCCAGCAGTGAAACTAGGCTCTCCTACGAGCAGTACTTC. Its protein is CASSETRLSYEQYF.

The chain has TRBV5-1 and TRBJ1-5, with 7 bases that match TRBD1. V dropped 4 bases and J dropped 7; count of bases not matched to a gene: 5. Germline CDR1 is SGHRS and CDR2 is YFSETQ. The CDR3 extends over 13 amino acids. Here the CDR3 DNA reads TGCGCCAGCAGCGCGGGGACAGAACAGCCCCAGCATTTT. It codes for CASSAGTEQPQHF.

The rearrangement links TRBV7-8 to TRBJ1-2; TRBD1 might be the D (5 bases). The length of the CDR3 is 14 residues. V was cut by 5 bases and J by 1 base, with 11 bases left in between. Germline assignment: CDR1 SGHVS and CDR2 FQNEAQ. The CDR3 coding sequence is TGTGCCAGCAGCCCTGGGGCAGTTAACTATGGCTACACCTTC. This encodes CASSPGAVNYGYTF.

The V call is TRBV7-9, the J call TRBJ2-3, with a possible D match to TRBD1 (7 bases). The CDR3 spans 16 residues. V was clipped by 4 bases and J by 0 bases, with 14 bases between them. Per germline, CDR1 SEHNR and CDR2 FQNEAQ (reference sequence). The CDR3 DNA sequence: TGTGCCAGCAGCTCTAGGCGGGACAGTAGCACAGATACGCAGTATTTT. Protein: CASSSRRDSSTDTQYF.

This clone is a singleton in its sample. The chain combines TRBV7-9 with TRBJ1-1; the D gene is possibly TRBD1 (5 bases). In germline, CDR1 is SEHNR, CDR2 FQNEAQ (reference sequence). Trimming stripped 1 base from V and 8 bases from J, with 5 bases between. The CDR3 length is 11 residues. CDR3 sequence: CASSLGTEAFF. CDR3 coding DNA: TGTGCCAGCAGCTTAGGGACAGAAGCTTTCTTT.

The chain combines TRBV5-1 with TRBJ2-5; 8 bases agree with TRBD1. The closer fit of TRBJ2-7 to the DNA end suggests the J call may be wrong. In germline, CDR1 is SGHRS, CDR2 YFSETQ. This CDR3 has 14 residues. The CDR3 loop is CASSLFRGRLEQYF. The CDR3 DNA follows: TGCGCCAGCAGCTTGTTCAGGGGGCGGCTCGAGCAGTACTTC.

V and J are TRBV5-4 and TRBJ2-5; possible D gene TRBD1, 6 bases. Germline V gene data show CDR1 as SGHNT and CDR2 as YYREEE (reference sequence). The CDR3 sequence is 14 residues long. The germline V and J ends were trimmed by 2 bases and 3 bases, with 11 bases remaining between them. CDR3 in amino acids: CASSLQGSKETQYF. The CDR3 DNA is TGTGCCAGCAGCTTACAGGGTTCTAAAGAGACCCAGTACTTC.

The chain is built from TRBV27 and TRBJ2-3; TRBD1 agrees at 11 bases. CDR1 MNHEY and CDR2 SMNVEV come from the germline V gene (reference sequence). Trimming took 2 bases from V and 7 from J; bases not matched to a gene: 8. The CDR3 is made up of 16 amino acids. The CDR3 loop reads CASSLGAGQGDYTQYF. The DNA for the CDR3 is TGTGCCAGCAGTTTAGGGGCGGGACAGGGGGATTATACGCAGTATTTT.